The 24 T cell receptor beta chains below come from one sample, sequenced in a study of blood T cell repertoires in COVID-19. Generated by immunoSEQ multiplex PCR, the TCRdb table keeps only in-frame clones and is missing some. This table has about 400,000 clones, 88% appearing once. Sequenced material: PBMCs or T cells enriched from blood (not recorded which). These receptors all come from a middle-aged woman with acute COVID-19.

This chain connects TRBV6-1 to TRBJ2-3; D perhaps matches TRBD2 (7 bases). Looked up from germline, CDR1 is MNHNS and CDR2 is SASEGT. This CDR3 is 16 amino acids long. V was cut by 2 bases and J by 1 base, with 13 bases left in between. The chain's CDR3 is CASSESPRGRTDTQYF. CDR3 nucleotides: TGTGCCAGCAGTGAAAGCCCGCGGGGGCGCACAGATACGCAGTATTTT.

V usage is TRBV19 and J usage is TRBJ1-6, with 9 positions matching TRBD1. There are 16 residues in the CDR3. V gave up 1 base and J gave up 9 bases; unmatched junction bases: 7. The germline gives CDR1 LNHDA, CDR2 SQIVND (reference sequence). In nucleotides, the CDR3 is TGTGCCAGTAGTATAGTCTCTGGACAGGGGATTTCACCCCTCCACTTT. Protein product: CASSIVSGQGISPLHF.

This clone was seen more than once but under ten times. The CDR3, as DNA: TGTGCCATTCCCGAAGGGAGTTACCTCTATGGCTACACCTTC. It yields the protein CAIPEGSYLYGYTF. The gene calls are TRBV7-9 and TRBJ1-2; D is unresolved. Germline CDR1 reads SEHNR; CDR2 reads FQNEAQ (reference sequence). V was trimmed by 10 bases and J by 4 bases, leaving 19 bases between them. The length of the CDR3 is 14 residues.

The V call is TRBV5-4, the J call TRBJ2-5, with no clear D. Germline V gives CDR1 SGHNT, CDR2 YYREEE (reference sequence). V was trimmed by 6 bases and J by 5 bases, leaving 14 bases between them. The CDR3 sequence is 13 residues long. The CDR3 loop is CASTFTSGETQYF. The DNA for the CDR3 is TGTGCCAGCACCTTTACGTCCGGGGAGACCCAGTACTTC. The variable domain in full, completed from reference TRBV5-4 and TRBJ2-5, reads ETGVTQSPTHLIKTRGQQVTLRCSSQSGHNTVSWYQQALGQGPQFIFQYYREEENGRGNFPPRFSGLQFPNYSSELNVNALELDDSALYLCASTFTSGETQYFGPGTRLLVL.

V gene TRBV3-1 (or the pseudogene TRBV3-2) combines with J gene TRBJ2-5, with 7 bases aligning to TRBD2. With 1 base clipped from V and 3 bases from J, the junction kept 5 bases outside the gene matches. Germline CDR1 is LGHDT and CDR2 is YNNKEL (reference sequence). The CDR3 spans 15 residues. The CDR3, as DNA: TGTGCCAGCAGCCAAGTCCCAGCGGGAAAAGAGACCCAGTACTTC. Translated, it gives CASSQVPAGKETQYF.

A remark on this clone: The sample has other DNA sequences that encode this CDR3 too. The chain couples TRBV7-9 to TRBJ1-3; 9 bases are shared with TRBD1. The V gene's germline CDR1 is SEHNR and CDR2 FQNEAQ (reference sequence). The junction had 3 bases not matched to a gene; V was cut back by 4 bases and J by 2 bases. The CDR3 has 15 residues. Written as DNA, the CDR3 is TGTGCCAGCAGCTGGGGACAGGGTACTGGAAACACCATATATTTT. Translation gives CASSWGQGTGNTIYF.

The genes are TRBV7-9 and TRBJ2-7; 10 nucleotides align to TRBD1. Trimming removed 3 bases from V and 4 bases from J; junction bases left unmatched: 3. The length of the CDR3 is 14 residues. CDR1 and CDR2 from the germline V gene are SEHNR and FQNEAQ (reference sequence). CDR3 bases: TGTGCCAGCAGCTTCGGGGACAGGGGATACGAGCAGTACTTC. Translation: CASSFGDRGYEQYF.

The V gene is TRBV2, the J gene TRBJ2-1; weak D call: TRBD1 (5 bases). The CDR3 loop spans 15 amino acids. Germline values: CDR1 SNHLY, CDR2 FYNNEI. Trimming removed 7 bases from V and 5 bases from J, with 18 bases in between. For the CDR3, the DNA is TGTGCCAGCATCTTAGGGGCACCCCGAAACAATGAGCAGTTCTTC. Its protein product is CASILGAPRNNEQFF. The full variable domain, its missing parts supplied by reference TRBV2 and TRBJ2-1, is EPEVTQTPSHQVTQMGQEVILRCVPISNHLYFYWYRQILGQKVEFLVSFYNNEISEKSEIFDDQFSVERPDGSNFTLKIRSTKLEDSAMYFCASILGAPRNNEQFFGPGTRLTVL.

The rearrangement uses TRBV29-1 and TRBJ2-3; TRBD2 matches 8 bases. The CDR3 contains 14 residues. Germline-derived CDR1 and CDR2 are SQVTM and ANQGSEA. Unmatched junction bases numbered 8, after V lost 4 bases and J lost 5 bases. The DNA for the CDR3 is TGCAGCGTTGTGGCCGGGGGGGATAGAGATACGCAGTATTTT. Its translation: CSVVAGGDRDTQYF.

The chain carries TRBV7-9 and TRBJ2-3, with 8 bases lining up with TRBD2. The CDR3 runs 22 residues. The V gene's germline CDR1 is SEHNR and CDR2 FQNEAQ (reference sequence). With V trimmed by 5 bases and J by 8 bases, 33 bases remained unmatched. The CDR3 nucleotides are TGTGCCAGCAGCAAGCCCGCCACAACAGGGCACGGCGGGGGGCCCTCTTTAGGTACGCAGTATTTT. This gives the protein CASSKPATTGHGGGPSLGTQYF.

The V call is TRBV5-1, the J call TRBJ2-5; 9 nucleotides match TRBD2. Germline CDR1 reads SGHRS; CDR2 reads YFSETQ. This CDR3 has 16 amino acids. V was pared by 0 bases and J by 5 bases, with 8 bases of the junction left unmatched. CDR3 bases: TGCGCCAGCAGCTTGGACCCAGCGGGGGGCCGGGAGACCCAGTACTTC. Protein sequence: CASSLDPAGGRETQYF.

The chain uses TRBV6-5 and TRBJ1-4; the D gene is possibly TRBD1 (5 bases). From germline, CDR1 is MNHEY and CDR2 SVGAGI. Trimming shortened V by 1 base and J by 0 bases, and 9 bases separated the two germline ends. CDR3 size: 16 residues. This CDR3 is CASSYFSGATNEKLFF. The CDR3, as DNA: TGTGCCAGCAGTTACTTTTCGGGGGCAACTAATGAAAAACTGTTTTTT.

This chain joins TRBV5-5 and TRBJ1-2; D is perhaps TRBD1 (6 bases). CDR3 length: 15 residues. Germline-derived CDR1 and CDR2 are SGHKS and YYEKEE (reference sequence). Trimming took 0 bases from V and 6 from J, leaving 15 bases between them. The CDR3 region has the DNA TGTGCCAGCAGCTTGGATCGGGGGGCGGGTAATGGCTACACCTTC. Encoded protein: CASSLDRGAGNGYTF.

The V and J genes are TRBV5-1 and TRBJ1-2; TRBD1 might be the D (5 bases). The ends were cut back, 5 bases at V and 1 base at J, with 15 bases in the middle. The CDR3 is made up of 15 amino acids. Per germline, CDR1 SGHRS and CDR2 YFSETQ. CDR3 sequence (DNA): TGCGCCAGCAGTTCAACAGGTGGAATTAACTATGGCTACACCTTC. Its protein product is CASSSTGGINYGYTF.

The chain joins TRBV18 to TRBJ1-6, with TRBD1 matching 7 bases. Germline V gives CDR1 KGHSH, CDR2 LQKENI. V gave up 3 bases and J gave up 7 bases; unmatched junction bases: 6. This CDR3 comprises 15 residues. CDR3 region: CASSPLTGTNSPLHF. DNA for the CDR3: TGTGCCAGCTCACCCTTGACAGGGACAAATTCACCCCTCCACTTT.

V gene TRBV5-1 combines with J gene TRBJ2-7; TRBD1 matches 7 bases. The CDR3 totals 14 residues. Trimming removed 2 bases from V and 5 bases from J; junction bases left unmatched: 7. The germline V gene has CDR1 SGHRS and CDR2 YFSETQ. The DNA for the CDR3 is TGCGCCAGCAGCTTACAGACAGGGCGGGACGAGCAGTACTTC. Its translation: CASSLQTGRDEQYF.

The gene calls are TRBV5-1 and TRBJ2-4; D may be TRBD1 (6 bases). V lost 0 bases, J lost 6 bases, and 16 bases lay in between. The CDR3 covers 16 residues. Germline V gene lookup returns CDR1 SGHRS and CDR2 YFSETQ. In nucleotides, the CDR3 is TGCGCCAGCAGCTTGGCTGGACAGCCGAATTTAAACATTCAGTACTTC. This codes for CASSLAGQPNLNIQYF. Combining the CDR3 with reference TRBV5-1 and TRBJ2-4 gives the whole variable domain KAGVTQTPRYLIKTRGQQVTLSCSPISGHRSVSWYQQTPGQGLQFLFEYFSETQRNKGNFPGRFSGRQFSNSRSEMNVSTLELGDSALYLCASSLAGQPNLNIQYFGAGTRLSVL.

The gene calls are TRBV19 and TRBJ2-4; maybe TRBD1 (5 bases). CDR1 is LNHDA and CDR2 is SQIVND in the germline V gene (reference sequence). Deletions cut 2 bases from V and 2 bases from J, with 10 bases between. The CDR3 is 15 amino acids. CDR3 DNA sequence: TGTGCCAGTAGTATACGGCAGGGAACCAAAAACATTCAGTACTTC. It is translated as CASSIRQGTKNIQYF.

The sample holds one count of this clone. The chain is built from TRBV15 and TRBJ2-7, with 7 nucleotides matching TRBD1. The CDR3 has 14 residues. Germline CDR1 and CDR2: LNHNV and YYDKDF (reference sequence). Unmatched junction bases numbered 1, after V lost 0 bases and J lost 2 bases. The CDR3 bases are TGTGCCACCAGCAGAGATGACAGGGCCTACGAGCAGTACTTC. Protein sequence: CATSRDDRAYEQYF.

The chain carries TRBV6-5 and TRBJ1-2, with D perhaps TRBD1 (5 bases). Per the germline V gene, CDR1 is MNHEY and CDR2 is SVGAGI. V lost 6 bases, J lost 9 bases, and 17 bases lay in between. The CDR3 runs 13 residues. The CDR3 nucleotides read TGTGCCAGCAGCCAAGATCCAGGGACTCGCTACACCTTC. This sequence encodes CASSQDPGTRYTF.

The rearrangement uses TRBV5-1 and TRBJ2-5; D may be TRBD2 (6 bases). Deletions cut 4 bases from V and 3 bases from J, with 16 bases between. CDR3 length equals 15 residues. Germline V gives CDR1 SGHRS, CDR2 YFSETQ. CDR3 bases: TGCGCCAGCAGCAACAGCGGGCTACGGGAAGAGACCCAGTACTTC. This encodes CASSNSGLREETQYF.

The chain carries TRBV4-1 and TRBJ1-6, with D hard to call. This CDR3 contains 13 residues. Germline V CDR1 and CDR2: MGHRA, YSYEKL. Deletions cut 3 bases from V and 7 bases from J, with 7 bases between. For the CDR3, the DNA is TGCGCCAGCAGCCACCCGGGAAATTCACCCCTCCACTTT. This translates into CASSHPGNSPLHF.

With regard to this clone: At one boundary the junction diverges from the germline segment, which might be a read error. The J gene is TRBJ2-7, the V gene TRBV5-6, with 8 positions matching TRBD1. CDR3 length equals 12 residues. Germline V gives CDR1 SGHDT, CDR2 YYEEEE. The CDR3 DNA is TGTGCCAGCAGCTTCTGGACAGGGAGAAAGGTCTTC. This translates into CASSFWTGRKVF.

Only one count was recorded for this clone. This sequence joins TRBV29-1 and TRBJ1-1, with D possibly TRBD1 on 6 matching bases. From germline, CDR1 is SQVTM and CDR2 ANQGSEA. Trimming took off 5 bases at V and 0 bases at J, with 10 bases between the two ends. This CDR3 has 13 amino acids. The CDR3 DNA reads TGCAGCGTTCGACAGGTAATGAACACTGAAGCTTTCTTT. It yields the protein CSVRQVMNTEAFF.